The 27 T cell receptor beta chains reported below all come from one sample, sequenced in a study of blood T cell repertoires in COVID-19. TCRdb keeps only in-frame clones here, not all; method: immunoSEQ multiplex PCR. The profile shows around 70,000 clones, approximately 80% of them singletons. The specimen sequenced was peripheral blood. These receptors all come from a woman between 55 and 75 years old with acute or convalescent COVID-19.

The gene calls are TRBV24-1 and TRBJ2-3, with TRBD1 identical over 9 bases. CDR3 length equals 14 residues. The V segment lost 7 bases and the J segment 3 bases; nucleotides outside the gene matches: 4. Per the germline V gene, CDR1 is KGHDR and CDR2 is SFDVKD. The DNA for the CDR3 is TGTGCCACCAGAACACAGGGGGCAACAGATACGCAGTATTTT. As protein: CATRTQGATDTQYF.

This clone was seen only a few times. The rearrangement links TRBV6-5 to TRBJ1-1; tentatively, D is TRBD1 (6 bases). CDR1 and CDR2 (germline): MNHEY, SVGAGI. The CDR3 has 14 amino acids. V lost 5 bases and J 6 bases, leaving 16 bases between the germline ends. DNA of the CDR3: TGTGCCAGCAGTCGACAGGCGGAAGGAGCTGAAGCTTTCTTT. As protein: CASSRQAEGAEAFF.

The chain employs TRBV2 and TRBJ2-1; 8 bases align to TRBD1. Per the germline V gene, CDR1 is SNHLY and CDR2 is FYNNEI. V lost 2 bases and J lost 8; bases outside the gene matches: 11. The CDR3 is made up of 16 amino acids. In nucleotides, the CDR3 is TGTGCCAGCAGTGAAACCCCCCCTGGACAGGGAGATGAGCAGTTCTTC. It is translated as CASSETPPGQGDEQFF.

The rearrangement uses TRBV27 and TRBJ2-6; 7 bases are shared with TRBD1. The CDR3 loop spans 16 amino acids. V dropped 5 bases and J dropped 0; count of bases not matched to a gene: 4. Germline assignment: CDR1 MNHEY and CDR2 SMNVEV (reference sequence). CDR3 nucleotides: TGTGCCAGCAGTCGGACAGGTAGCTCTGGGGCCAACGTCCTGACTTTC. Its translation is CASSRTGSSGANVLTF.

This sequence joins TRBV5-1 and TRBJ1-5; a possible D gene is TRBD1 (6 bases). Germline assignment: CDR1 SGHRS and CDR2 YFSETQ. Deletions cut 0 bases from V and 5 bases from J, with 12 bases between. This CDR3 has 15 residues. The CDR3 reads CASSLGQGPHQPQHF. In DNA form, the CDR3 reads TGCGCCAGCAGCTTGGGCCAGGGGCCACATCAGCCCCAGCATTTT.

The gene calls are TRBV10-3 and TRBJ1-4, with 8 bases lining up with TRBD1. This CDR3 has 13 residues. The germline V gene has CDR1 ENHRY and CDR2 SYGVKD. J gave up 4 bases and V 10 bases, and 5 bases lay outside the gene matches. CDR3 coding DNA: TGTGCCACCGGAGACAGGGGTAATGAAAAACTGTTTTTT. Its protein is CATGDRGNEKLFF.

This chain connects TRBV11-2 to TRBJ1-1; D might be TRBD1 (5 bases). This CDR3 spans 14 amino acids. CDR1 SGHAT and CDR2 FQNNGV come from the germline V gene. The V gene lost 1 base and the J gene lost 1 base, with 7 bases spanning the gap. CDR3 coding DNA: TGTGCCAGCAGCTTAGCCGGGGGGAACACTGAAGCTTTCTTT. Amino acids: CASSLAGGNTEAFF.

The chain recombines TRBV10-2 with TRBJ1-1; D not resolved. The CDR3 consists of 16 residues. Trimming stripped 4 bases from V and 2 bases from J, with 17 bases between. The germline V gene encodes CDR1 WSHSY and CDR2 SAAADI. CDR3 DNA sequence: TGCGCCAGCAGTGGCCGTGAGGCCCGGGGAAACACTGAAGCTTTCTTT. Encoded protein: CASSGREARGNTEAFF.

The rearrangement uses TRBV3-1 (or the pseudogene TRBV3-2) and TRBJ1-2; TRBD1 matches at 9 bases. Germline V gene data show CDR1 as LGHDT and CDR2 as YNNKEL (reference sequence). With 0 bases clipped from V and 8 bases from J, the junction kept 13 bases outside the gene matches. The CDR3 covers 17 residues. CDR3 coding DNA: TGTGCCAGCAGCCAAGATAAGAGGACAGGGGTGAACAGGGGCTACACCTTC. Translated: CASSQDKRTGVNRGYTF.

This chain's CDR3 is CASSLEGTVGNEQFF. CDR3 DNA sequence: TGCGCCAGCAGCTTGGAGGGGACAGTCGGCAATGAGCAGTTCTTC. This chain uses TRBV5-1 with TRBJ2-1; TRBD1 matches at 7 bases. The CDR3 runs 15 residues. V shed 0 bases, J shed 6 bases, and the junction held 6 bases outside the gene matches. Germline lookup yields CDR1 SGHRS and CDR2 YFSETQ. The whole variable domain, filled in from reference TRBV5-1 and TRBJ2-1, reads KAGVTQTPRYLIKTRGQQVTLSCSPISGHRSVSWYQQTPGQGLQFLFEYFSETQRNKGNFPGRFSGRQFSNSRSEMNVSTLELGDSALYLCASSLEGTVGNEQFFGPGTRLTVL.

This sequence joins TRBV5-6 and TRBJ1-1; D gene ambiguous. The V end was cut by 2 bases, the J end by 2 bases, with 7 bases between. CDR1 and CDR2 (germline): SGHDT, YYEEEE. The CDR3 consists of 13 residues. The CDR3 loop is CASSFDINTEAFF. The DNA for the CDR3 is TGTGCCAGCAGCTTTGACATCAACACTGAAGCTTTCTTT.

This chain links TRBV9 with TRBJ2-5; unclear D gene. The CDR3 is made up of 15 amino acids. With 3 bases removed from V and 1 base from J, the gap between germline ends came to 13 bases. Germline V gene data show CDR1 as SGDLS and CDR2 as YYNGEE. The CDR3 sequence is CASSGPSSPQETQYF. The CDR3 DNA reads TGTGCCAGCAGCGGGCCTAGTTCCCCCCAAGAGACCCAGTACTTC.

The chain uses TRBV19 and TRBJ2-6; D remains ambiguous. This CDR3 comprises 14 residues. Trimming took 8 bases from V and 4 from J, leaving 12 bases between them. Germline-derived CDR1 and CDR2 are LNHDA and SQIVND (reference sequence). CDR3 in DNA: TGTGCCAGTTATATCGGTTCCGGGGCCAACGTCCTGACTTTC. Protein: CASYIGSGANVLTF. The whole variable domain, filled in from reference TRBV19 and TRBJ2-6, reads DGGITQSPKYLFRKEGQNVTLSCEQNLNHDAMYWYRQDPGQGLRLIYYSQIVNDFQKGDIAEGYSVSREKKESFPLTVTSAQKNPTAFYLCASYIGSGANVLTFGAGSRLTVL.

The V gene is TRBV6-2 or TRBV6-3, the J gene TRBJ2-3; 13 positions match TRBD2. This CDR3 region has 15 residues. V was clipped by 5 bases and J by 3 bases; unmatched bases: 2. Germline CDR1 is MNHEY and CDR2 is SVGEGT. CDR3 region: CASSPTSGGTDTQYF. The CDR3 DNA follows: TGTGCCAGCAGTCCGACTAGCGGGGGGACAGATACGCAGTATTTT.

This sequence joins TRBV19 and TRBJ1-1, with D tentatively TRBD1 (6 bases). Trimming left V 0 bases short and J 1 base short, with 12 bases between. The CDR3 contains 16 residues. CDR1 is LNHDA, CDR2 SQIVND, per germline (reference sequence). The CDR3 protein is CASSIDAGTPNTEAFF. DNA of the CDR3: TGTGCCAGTAGTATAGACGCCGGGACACCGAACACTGAAGCTTTCTTT. The full variable domain, rest sourced from reference TRBV19 and TRBJ1-1, is DGGITQSPKYLFRKEGQNVTLSCEQNLNHDAMYWYRQDPGQGLRLIYYSQIVNDFQKGDIAEGYSVSREKKESFPLTVTSAQKNPTAFYLCASSIDAGTPNTEAFFGQGTRLTVV.

The V call is TRBV2, the J call TRBJ2-7; TRBD1 agrees at 7 bases. The CDR3 sequence is 14 residues long. V trimming: 7 bases; J trimming: 3 bases; junction bases outside the gene matches: 9. Looked up from germline, CDR1 is SNHLY and CDR2 is FYNNEI. CDR3 in amino acids: CASNDRARLYEQYF. The CDR3 nucleotides are TGTGCCAGCAATGACAGGGCTCGGCTCTACGAGCAGTACTTC. Combining the CDR3 with reference TRBV2 and TRBJ2-7 gives the whole variable domain EPEVTQTPSHQVTQMGQEVILRCVPISNHLYFYWYRQILGQKVEFLVSFYNNEISEKSEIFDDQFSVERPDGSNFTLKIRSTKLEDSAMYFCASNDRARLYEQYFGPGTRLTVT.

This chain connects TRBV19 to TRBJ1-1; 8 nucleotides line up with TRBD1. CDR1 is LNHDA, CDR2 SQIVND, per germline (reference sequence). V lost 6 bases, J lost 4 bases, and 7 bases stayed unmatched. CDR3 length: 14 residues. CDR3 protein: CASRRDRSPTEAFF. The CDR3 DNA reads TGTGCCAGTAGAAGGGACAGGTCCCCCACTGAAGCTTTCTTT.

This chain joins TRBV7-2 and TRBJ1-2, with 8 bases that match TRBD1. Looked up from germline, CDR1 is SGHTA and CDR2 is FQGNSA. This CDR3 spans 14 amino acids. J gave up 3 bases and V 5 bases, and 5 bases lay outside the gene matches. Written as DNA, the CDR3 is TGTGCCAGCAGCCAAGTACAGGGGGACTATGGCTACACCTTC. This gives the protein CASSQVQGDYGYTF.

As DNA, the CDR3 is TGTGCCAGCAGCAAAGGCGCCGGGACAGGGGGCAGTCAAGAGACCCAGTACTTC. This encodes CASSKGAGTGGSQETQYF. V is TRBV21-1 and J is TRBJ2-5; whether TRBD1, the table's D call, matches the DNA was not checked. TRBV21-1 is listed as a pseudogene. This CDR3 has 18 amino acids.

This chain's CDR3 is CASSYSYSQGNTEAFF. Here the CDR3 DNA reads TGTGCCAGCAGTTACTCTTATTCACAGGGAAACACTGAAGCTTTCTTT. The V call is TRBV6-6, the J call TRBJ1-1, with D possibly TRBD1 on 6 matching bases. The CDR3 consists of 16 residues. V was cut by 0 bases and J by 2 bases, with 13 bases left in between. Germline V gene lookup returns CDR1 MNHNY and CDR2 SVGAGI (reference sequence).

The gene calls are TRBV27 and TRBJ1-2; 8 bases align to TRBD1. CDR3 length: 17 residues. J gave up 2 bases and V 9 bases, and 17 bases lay outside the gene matches. Looked up from germline, CDR1 is MNHEY and CDR2 is SMNVEV (reference sequence). CDR3 protein: CARDRFIPGQENYGYTF. For the CDR3, the DNA is TGTGCCAGAGATCGGTTTATACCGGGACAGGAGAACTATGGCTACACCTTC.

This clone was detected a few times. The gene calls are TRBV5-4 and TRBJ1-2; 8 positions agree with TRBD1. CDR1 is SGHNT and CDR2 is YYREEE in the germline V gene (reference sequence). The CDR3 loop spans 15 amino acids. V shed 5 bases and J 4 bases; nucleotides not matched to a gene: 10. CDR3 residues: CASSDRGRTLYGYTF. The CDR3 nucleotides read TGTGCCAGCAGTGACAGGGGTCGCACCCTCTATGGCTACACCTTC.

This clone was seen a handful of times. V and J are TRBV2 and TRBJ2-7, with D maybe TRBD1 (6 bases). Germline lookup yields CDR1 SNHLY and CDR2 FYNNEI. The CDR3 is 12 residues long. Trimming removed 5 bases from V and 4 bases from J, with 9 bases in between. CDR3 region: CASSRTVYEQYV. CDR3 in DNA: TGTGCCAGCAGTAGGACAGTTTACGAGCAGTACGTC.

This clone has just a few counts. The chain combines TRBV9 with TRBJ1-2; D ambiguous. The germline V gene has CDR1 SGDLS and CDR2 YYNGEE. V shed 0 bases and J shed 2 bases, with 5 bases lying between them. CDR3 length: 13 residues. The CDR3 DNA follows: TGTGCCAGCAGCGTAGACAGCAACTATGGCTACACCTTC. This codes for CASSVDSNYGYTF.

The chain has TRBV25-1 and TRBJ1-1; perhaps TRBD1 as D (5 bases). With 3 bases removed from V and 6 bases from J, the gap between germline ends came to 8 bases. The CDR3 runs 12 residues. Germline assignment: CDR1 MGHDK and CDR2 SYGVNS. In DNA form, the CDR3 reads TGTGCCAGCAGTGATAAGGGGTCTGAAGCTTTCTTT. Amino acids: CASSDKGSEAFF. Supplemented by reference TRBV25-1 and TRBJ1-1, the full variable domain reads EADIYQTPRYLVIGTGKKITLECSQTMGHDKMYWYQQDPGMELHLIHYSYGVNSTEKGDLSSESTVSRIRTEHFPLTLESARPSHTSQYLCASSDKGSEAFFGQGTRLTVV.

The genes are TRBV7-2 and TRBJ1-4; 7 bases match TRBD1. V shed 0 bases, J shed 0 bases, and the junction held 1 base outside the gene matches. From germline, CDR1 is SGHTA and CDR2 FQGNSA. The CDR3 extends over 16 amino acids. As DNA, the CDR3 is TGTGCCAGCAGCTTAGCCGGGACAGCAACTAATGAAAAACTGTTTTTT. Translating gives CASSLAGTATNEKLFF.

The V gene is TRBV5-4, the J gene TRBJ1-2; no clear D. The CDR3 runs 14 residues. In germline, CDR1 is SGHNT, CDR2 YYREEE (reference sequence). V was trimmed by 0 bases and J by 3 bases, leaving 9 bases between them. Here the CDR3 DNA reads TGTGCCAGCAGCTTGGCCGTGTCTGACTATGGCTACACCTTC. Amino acids: CASSLAVSDYGYTF.